This paragraph reports one TCR beta chain. Its antigen is not identified. This record belongs to a study of T cells after yellow fever vaccination. TCR cDNA was made by 5'RACE template switching, adding a universal primer site and UMIs. TCRdb analysed the 5' RACE reads with MiXCR anew, one entry per CDR3 protein. The table records fewer than 350,000 distinct CDR3 sequences, approximately 4% of them present only once. Notes on the study in general: A small share of clonotypes appeared in both CD4 and CD8 compartments. There was a possibility that FACS-sorted repertoires contained abundant clonotypes contaminating from the bulk population.

Trimming cost V 4 bases and J 2 bases, with 14 bases left between them. Looked up from germline, CDR1 is ENHRY and CDR2 is SYGVKD. The CDR3 length is 16 residues. The clonotype comes from a man younger than 35 who received the YFV17D yellow fever vaccine. The specimen comprised PBMCs, sampled 15 days after the yellow fever booster vaccination. The rearrangement uses TRBV10-3 and TRBJ2-2, with D uncertain. CDR3 region: CAISAVTSINTGELFF. DNA for the CDR3: TGTGCCATCAGTGCAGTGACATCAATCAACACCGGGGAGCTGTTTTTT.